This TCR beta chain derives from a study of siplizumab effects on memory and regulatory T cells. The table came from immunoSEQ multiplex PCR; TCRdb's copy has only in-frame clones and leaves some out. This table has about 110,000 clones, around 93% appearing once. Regarding the study as a whole: For siplizumab cultures, the suppressive function of their proliferating Tregs was not confirmed. To unstimulated subsets, only a minor fraction of alloreactive clones could be mapped. Naive-or-memory phenotypes were unassignable for roughly 75-97% of proliferating CD4+ or CD8+ clones.

Turning to this clone: Its antigen is unidentified.

The CDR3 runs to 19 residues. With 5 bases clipped from V and 7 bases from J, the junction kept 20 bases outside the gene matches. In germline, CDR1 is LNHDA, CDR2 SQIVND (reference sequence). Material: CD4+ T cells sorted from blood. This TCR derives from a human donor in good health. This rearrangement joins TRBV19 to TRBJ2-1; 10 bases are a match to TRBD2. The CDR3: CASSLHPPSGSVPTNEQFF. In DNA form, the CDR3 reads TGTGCCAGTAGTCTCCACCCTCCTAGCGGGAGTGTGCCGACAAATGAGCAGTTCTTC.